This T cell receptor (beta chain) was obtained from a study of T cells in Graves' hyperthyroidism and ophthalmopathy. Study at large: Upon initial diagnosis and before any treatment, peripheral blood was collected.

The TCR beta CDR3 regions underwent amplification using RNA transcripts as the source. The HTBI primer set served for first-round RT-PCR of the TCR CDR3. TCRdb passed the multiplex PCR reads through MiXCR, listing each CDR3 protein once. This table holds under 600,000 distinct CDR3 sequences, around 16% found once. This clonotype appeared many times. Researchers barred patients who had uncontrolled infection, other autoimmune disease, pregnancy or lactation. This TCR derives from a woman aged 35 to 49 with Graves' ophthalmopathy. Material for sequencing was blood.

The CDR3 DNA reads TGTGCCAGCCGCGGGAGTTCCTACAATGAGCAGTTCTTC. Protein sequence: CASRGSSYNEQFF. This chain uses TRBV28 with TRBJ2-1; 7 positions match TRBD2. CDR1 is MDHEN and CDR2 is SYDVKM in the germline V gene. This CDR3 region has 13 residues. J gave up 1 base and V 8 bases, and 2 bases lay outside the gene matches. Drawing the rest from reference TRBV28 and TRBJ2-1, the complete variable domain is DVKVTQSSRYLVKRTGEKVFLECVQDMDHENMFWYRQDPGLGLRLIYFSYDVKMKEKGDIPEGYSVSREKKERFSLILESASTNQTSMYLCASRGSSYNEQFFGPGTRLTVL.